The entry below describes one T cell receptor beta chain. Its antigen is as yet unknown. The CDR3 has 15 amino acids. V lost 1 base, J lost 4 bases, and 11 bases lay in between. In germline, CDR1 is SNHLY, CDR2 FYNNEI. These data belong to a study of T cell clonotyping in hematopoietic cell transplantation. Overall study findings and caveats: After transplant, recipient diversity fell while pathologically expanded clonotypes grew through day 180. Few recipient clonotypes overlapped donors; over 97% were de novo at given depth.

TCRdb's table, derived via immunoSEQ multiplex PCR, lists solely in-frame clones and lacks some. The table has around 8,000 clones, around 94% seen once; the top ten hold less than 4.5%. V and J are TRBV2 and TRBJ1-5, with TRBD1 as a possible D gene (6 bases). The receptor comes from a female patient aged 50-60 years who had an allogeneic stem cell transplant from an unrelated donor, so the T cells may come from the graft donor. Some clones in this sample may be carry-over from other donors' samples. This specimen consisted of PBMCs, obtained 180 days after allogeneic stem cell transplant. CDR3 protein: CASSEDGTPNQPQHF. In DNA, the CDR3 is TGTGCCAGCAGTGAAGACGGGACACCTAATCAGCCCCAGCATTTT. Full variable domain (rest looked up from reference TRBV2 and TRBJ1-5): EPEVTQTPSHQVTQMGQEVILRCVPISNHLYFYWYRQILGQKVEFLVSFYNNEISEKSEIFDDQFSVERPDGSNFTLKIRSTKLEDSAMYFCASSEDGTPNQPQHFGDGTRLSIL.